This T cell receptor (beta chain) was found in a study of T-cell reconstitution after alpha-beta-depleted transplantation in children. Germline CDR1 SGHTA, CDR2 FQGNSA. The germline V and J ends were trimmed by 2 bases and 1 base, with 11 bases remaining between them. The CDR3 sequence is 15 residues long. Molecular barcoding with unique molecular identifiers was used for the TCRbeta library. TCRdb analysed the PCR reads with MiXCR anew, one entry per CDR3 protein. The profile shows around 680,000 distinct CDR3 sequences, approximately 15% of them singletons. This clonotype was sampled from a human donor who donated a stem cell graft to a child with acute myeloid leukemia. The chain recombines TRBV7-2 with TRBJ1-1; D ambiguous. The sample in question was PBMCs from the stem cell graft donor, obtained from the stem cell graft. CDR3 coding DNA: TGTGCCAGCAGCTTATCTAGCTTCACGAACACTGAAGCTTTCTTT. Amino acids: CASSLSSFTNTEAFF.